These 24 T cell receptor beta chains were sequenced from one sample in a study of cytomegalovirus exposure and HLA in healthy donors. Both 60 Vbeta primers and 13 Jbeta primers went into the PCR. Method: immunoSEQ multiplex PCR; TCRdb's copy keeps in-frame clones and lacks some. The sample lists some 120,000 clones, 75% to 85% occurring once. The sequenced material came from PBMCs. The receptors were sampled from a woman aged 45 to 65 in good health and CMV-seropositive.

This clone was detected a few times. The CDR3 protein is CAISESVGTYEQYF. In nucleotides, the CDR3 is TGTGCCATCAGTGAGTCAGTCGGTACCTACGAGCAGTACTTC. The chain recombines TRBV10-3 with TRBJ2-7; D remains unclear. Looked up from germline, CDR1 is ENHRY and CDR2 is SYGVKD. V was pared by 0 bases and J by 2 bases, with 8 bases between. This CDR3 is 14 amino acids long.

This chain uses TRBV7-6 with TRBJ2-5; TRBD2 matches 10 bases. CDR1 is SGHVS, CDR2 FNYEAQ, per germline. V lost 2 bases and J lost 5; bases outside the gene matches: 11. There are 17 residues in the CDR3. The CDR3 DNA is TGTGCCAGCAGCTTAATTCCAGCGGGAGGGACTGTGGAGACCCAGTACTTC. This translates into CASSLIPAGGTVETQYF.

The chain joins TRBV2 to TRBJ1-1, with D possibly matching TRBD1 (6 bases). The CDR3 length is 13 residues. Deletions cut 4 bases from V and 6 bases from J, with 12 bases between. Germline values: CDR1 SNHLY, CDR2 FYNNEI. The CDR3, as DNA: TGTGCCAGCAGTGGTACAGGGTCCCCTGAAGCTTTCTTT. Its protein product is CASSGTGSPEAFF. The full variable domain, with the rest looked up from reference TRBV2 and TRBJ1-1, is EPEVTQTPSHQVTQMGQEVILRCVPISNHLYFYWYRQILGQKVEFLVSFYNNEISEKSEIFDDQFSVERPDGSNFTLKIRSTKLEDSAMYFCASSGTGSPEAFFGQGTRLTVV.

The chain is built from TRBV15 and TRBJ2-1, with D tentatively TRBD2 (6 bases). The CDR3 loop spans 18 amino acids. Germline V gene data show CDR1 as LNHNV and CDR2 as YYDKDF (reference sequence). Between the trimmed V and J ends, which lost 3 bases and 2 bases, there was a span of 20 bases. CDR3 nucleotide sequence: TGTGCCACCAGCAGTCAGCGTGGCAGTAGCGGAACCTACAATGAGCAGTTCTTC. It is translated as CATSSQRGSSGTYNEQFF.

The chain couples TRBV6-5 to TRBJ1-5, with D perhaps TRBD1 (5 bases). CDR1 and CDR2 from the germline V gene are MNHEY and SVGAGI. V was cut by 8 bases and J by 0 bases, with 11 bases left in between. The CDR3 extends over 14 amino acids. The CDR3 DNA sequence: TGTGCCAGCGGCGACAGCTATAGCAATCAGCCCCAGCATTTT. This gives the protein CASGDSYSNQPQHF.

The chain couples TRBV5-4 to TRBJ1-2; no clear D gene. CDR1 is SGHNT and CDR2 is YYREEE in the germline V gene (reference sequence). This CDR3 is built from 12 residues. Trimming took off 5 bases at V and 6 bases at J, with 11 bases between the two ends. The CDR3 DNA reads TGTGCCAGCAGACCGCCCGGGAATGGCTACACCTTC. It is translated as CASRPPGNGYTF.

The rearrangement links TRBV7-6 to TRBJ1-2; TRBD1 aligns across 7 bases. The trim removed 3 bases at V and 5 bases at J, leaving 9 bases unmatched. This CDR3 has 15 amino acids. Germline CDR1 and CDR2: SGHVS and FNYEAQ. The CDR3 sequence: CASSLGRDSPYGYTF. The CDR3 DNA sequence: TGTGCCAGCAGCTTGGGCCGGGACAGCCCATATGGCTACACCTTC.

In this sample, this clone turned up a few times. The chain is built from TRBV6-5 and TRBJ1-1, with 8 nucleotides matching TRBD1. The CDR3 covers 12 residues. Trimming removed 5 bases from V and 4 bases from J; junction bases left unmatched: 0. The germline V gene encodes CDR1 MNHEY and CDR2 SVGAGI. The DNA for the CDR3 is TGTGCCAGCAGTACAGGGGGCACTGAAGCTTTCTTT. Encoded protein: CASSTGGTEAFF.

The chain uses TRBV2 and TRBJ2-3, with 7 bases fitting TRBD2. Germline CDR1 SNHLY, CDR2 FYNNEI. CDR3 length equals 14 residues. J lost 2 bases, V lost 7 bases, and 6 bases had no gene match. The CDR3 DNA reads as TGTGCCAGCATTTCCGGGACTATCACAGATACGCAGTATTTT. It is translated as CASISGTITDTQYF.

J is TRBJ2-5 and V is TRBV7-6, with 9 positions matching TRBD1. Matching the DNA end better, TRBJ2-7 makes the J call doubtful. From germline, CDR1 is SGHVS and CDR2 FNYEAQ. CDR3 length equals 16 residues. The CDR3 nucleotides read TGTGCCAGCAGCACTCCAACCGGGACAGGGAGAAACGAGCAGTACTTC. Its translation: CASSTPTGTGRNEQYF.

V is TRBV7-9 and J is TRBJ1-4; TRBD1 is a possible D gene (6 bases). The CDR3 has 15 residues. V lost 0 bases and J 5 bases, leaving 10 bases between the germline ends. CDR1 and CDR2 (germline): SEHNR, FQNEAQ (reference sequence). This CDR3 is CASSLAGAVNEKLFF. The CDR3 DNA reads TGTGCCAGCAGCTTAGCGGGGGCAGTAAATGAAAAACTGTTTTTT. The complete variable domain, with remaining parts taken from reference TRBV7-9 and TRBJ1-4, reads DTGVSQNPRHKITKRGQNVTFRCDPISEHNRLYWYRQTLGQGPEFLTYFQNEAQLEKSRLLSDRFSAERPKGSFSTLEIQRTEQGDSAMYLCASSLAGAVNEKLFFGSGTQLSVL.

This sequence joins TRBV4-2 and TRBJ2-5, with D possibly being TRBD2 (7 bases). Germline V lookup: CDR1 LGHNA, CDR2 YNFKEQ. This CDR3 has 16 residues. V was trimmed by 4 bases and J by 5 bases, leaving 20 bases between them. The CDR3 spells CASSPGQWGGSETQYF. As DNA, the CDR3 is TGTGCCAGCAGCCCGGGTCAATGGGGGGGCTCGGAGACCCAGTACTTC.

The chain couples TRBV6-5 to TRBJ2-7; D might be TRBD2 (6 bases). The ends were cut back, 5 bases at V and 3 bases at J, with 11 bases in the middle. CDR1 is MNHEY, CDR2 SVGAGI, per germline. This CDR3 contains 13 residues. CDR3 in amino acids: CASSELAHYEQYF. For the CDR3, the DNA is TGTGCCAGCAGTGAACTAGCCCACTACGAGCAGTACTTC.

J is TRBJ2-1 and V is TRBV5-1, with 8 bases fitting TRBD1. This CDR3 has 15 residues. After removal of 4 bases from V and 7 bases from J, the junction contained 10 bases not matched to a gene. Germline loops: CDR1 SGHRS, CDR2 YFSETQ. CDR3 sequence: CASSGGDRIGNEQFF. As DNA, the CDR3 is TGCGCCAGCAGCGGAGGGGACAGGATTGGGAATGAGCAGTTCTTC.

This clone was seen a handful of times. V is TRBV19 and J is TRBJ2-7; TRBD2 matches 10 bases. The CDR3 has 17 residues. Germline V gives CDR1 LNHDA, CDR2 SQIVND (reference sequence). Trimming took 5 bases from V and 3 from J; bases not matched to a gene: 13. The CDR3 coding sequence is TGTGCCAGTAGTCCCTCTAGCGGGGGATCACCTTACTACGAGCAGTACTTC. Amino acid sequence: CASSPSSGGSPYYEQYF.

This clone appeared a single time. V and J are TRBV27 and TRBJ2-2; a possible D gene is TRBD2 (6 bases). With 0 bases removed from V and 7 bases from J, the gap between germline ends came to 18 bases. This CDR3 has 17 residues. CDR1 is MNHEY and CDR2 is SMNVEV in the germline V gene (reference sequence). Written as DNA, the CDR3 is TGTGCCAGCAGTTTATCGAGGGTTGGGGGGTTTTACGGGGAGCTGTTTTTT. Translated, it gives CASSLSRVGGFYGELFF.

The chain combines TRBV19 with TRBJ2-5; 10 positions match TRBD2. Unmatched junction bases numbered 13, after V lost 7 bases and J lost 5 bases. Per the germline V gene, CDR1 is LNHDA and CDR2 is SQIVND (reference sequence). This CDR3 spans 16 amino acids. CDR3 loop: CASTKSGGASKETQYF. The CDR3 region has the DNA TGTGCCAGTACCAAGAGCGGGGGGGCCTCCAAGGAGACCCAGTACTTC.

The rearrangement joins TRBV9 to TRBJ2-1, with D possibly being TRBD1 (5 bases). The CDR3 runs 16 residues. The germline gives CDR1 SGDLS, CDR2 YYNGEE. V was pared by 4 bases and J by 8 bases, with 22 bases between. CDR3 nucleotides: TGTGCCAGCAGCCCGAGAGCAGGGAATTCCGGTCATGAGCAGTTCTTC. Protein product: CASSPRAGNSGHEQFF.

The CDR3 nucleotides are TGTGCCAGCAGTTCCCCGGGACTAGGGGTGGGGACCCAGTACTTC. It is translated as CASSSPGLGVGTQYF. The gene calls are TRBV25-1 and TRBJ2-5; 8 bases fit TRBD2. Germline CDR1 reads MGHDK; CDR2 reads SYGVNS. The CDR3 contains 15 residues. J was trimmed by 7 bases and V by 5 bases; bases with no gene match: 12.

The chain recombines TRBV7-9 with TRBJ2-5; a weak D match, TRBD1 (5 bases). CDR1 and CDR2 (germline): SEHNR, FQNEAQ (reference sequence). V lost 5 bases, J lost 2 bases, and 6 bases lay in between. The CDR3 consists of 12 residues. CDR3: CASSRQQETQYF. The DNA of the CDR3 is TGTGCCAGCAGCCGACAGCAAGAGACCCAGTACTTC.

The V gene is TRBV7-9, the J gene TRBJ2-7, with D perhaps matching TRBD2 (5 bases). V dropped 4 bases and J dropped 1 base, with 11 bases sitting between them. The CDR3 totals 14 residues. Germline V lookup: CDR1 SEHNR, CDR2 FQNEAQ (reference sequence). The CDR3 DNA reads TGTGCCAGCAGCTCCAACGGCGGGTCCTACGAGCAGTACTTC. Translated: CASSSNGGSYEQYF.

The rearrangement links TRBV5-1 to TRBJ2-7; TRBD2 agrees at 8 bases. Germline loops: CDR1 SGHRS, CDR2 YFSETQ. This CDR3 has 15 amino acids. The junction had 8 bases not matched to a gene; V was cut back by 5 bases and J by 1 base. CDR3 region: CASRLLAGNSYEQYF. The CDR3 nucleotides read TGCGCCAGCAGACTGCTAGCGGGTAATTCCTACGAGCAGTACTTC.

The rearrangement links TRBV5-4 to TRBJ1-4; 9 nucleotides align to TRBD1. CDR1 SGHNT and CDR2 YYREEE come from the germline V gene (reference sequence). Unmatched junction bases numbered 3, after V lost 4 bases and J lost 2 bases. The CDR3 is made up of 15 amino acids. The CDR3: CASSTTGGTNEKLFF. The CDR3 DNA reads TGTGCCAGCAGCACCACAGGGGGCACTAATGAAAAACTGTTTTTT.

The V gene is TRBV5-4, the J gene TRBJ1-1, with D unresolved. Germline V gene lookup returns CDR1 SGHNT and CDR2 YYREEE (reference sequence). The ends were cut back, 4 bases at V and 1 base at J, with 11 bases in the middle. The CDR3 runs 14 residues. Here the CDR3 DNA reads TGTGCCAGCAGCCTCACCTATACGAACACTGAAGCTTTCTTT. This encodes CASSLTYTNTEAFF.